This T cell receptor (beta chain) was sequenced in a study of T-cell memory formation after mild COVID-19. Study in general: Most TCR clusters belonged to a single donor.

Notes on the study in general: That cross-reactive memory joined was suggested by some responding clones appearing in pre-infection memory. Researchers report contracting CD4+ clones mostly in CM and EM, with CD8+ clones in EMRA.

This clonotype has only a few counts. Its antigen is currently unknown. Using its own MiXCR run on the 5' RACE reads, TCRdb lists one record per CDR3 protein. The repertoire has roughly 310,000 distinct CDR3 sequences, approximately 15% of them found once; the top ten carry approximately 20%. The receptor's source is a man between 18 and 29 years old who had mild COVID-19 (a few samples of this study predate the infection). Cell type and time point are not known. The sequenced sample consisted of PBMCs or a T cell subset sorted from them (not recorded which).

DNA for the CDR3: TGTGCCAGCAGTTACGACGGGCAGGGGGGAGATACGCAGTATTTT. Translation: CASSYDGQGGDTQYF. V and J are TRBV6-2 or TRBV6-3 and TRBJ2-3, with D possibly TRBD1 on 7 matching bases. V dropped 2 bases and J dropped 5 bases, with 14 bases sitting between them. Per germline, CDR1 MNHEY and CDR2 SVGEGT. CDR3 length equals 15 residues.